Sequencing of this T cell receptor (beta chain) was carried out in a study of glioma-infiltrating T cells. Whole-study results and caveats: Only very few CDR3 sequences appeared in both tissue and blood. Non-neoplastic patients had below-expected tissue-blood divergence, while all gliomas exceeded expectation.

This clonotype has a handful of counts. Its antigen is not identified. The iRepertoire nested amplicon-rescue multiplex PCR amplified TCR alpha and beta CDR3s from RNA. One-step reverse transcription and amplification started from around 100-400 ng of tissue mRNA or PBMC total RNA. TCRdb redid the calling of the multiplex PCR reads with MiXCR, one entry per CDR3 protein. The data show about 190,000 distinct CDR3 sequences, over 25% seen once. After removal of 1 base from V and 4 bases from J, the junction contained 1 base not matched to a gene. In germline, CDR1 is LGHNT, CDR2 FRNRAP. This CDR3 has 14 amino acids.

This clonotype originated in a human donor with low-grade glioma or glioblastoma, undergoing nonglioma brain surgery, or in good health (not recorded which). The chain is built from TRBV12-5 and TRBJ2-1; the match to TRBD2 covers 7 bases. The sample comprised glioma tissue, nonneoplastic brain tissue, or PBMCs (not recorded which). The CDR3 DNA sequence: TGTGCTAGTGGTTTGGGGGACTATTACAATGAGCAGTTCTTC. It specifies CASGLGDYYNEQFF.